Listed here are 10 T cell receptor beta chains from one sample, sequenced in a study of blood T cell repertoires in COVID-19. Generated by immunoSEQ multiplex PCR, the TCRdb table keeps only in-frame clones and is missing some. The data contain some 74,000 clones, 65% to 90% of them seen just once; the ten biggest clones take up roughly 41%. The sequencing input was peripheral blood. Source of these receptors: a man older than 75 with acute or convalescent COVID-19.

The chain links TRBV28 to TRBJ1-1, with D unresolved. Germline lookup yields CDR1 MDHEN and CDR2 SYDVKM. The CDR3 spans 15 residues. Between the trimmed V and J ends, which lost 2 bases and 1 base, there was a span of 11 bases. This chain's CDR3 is CASSLAVGGNTEAFF. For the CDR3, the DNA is TGTGCCAGCAGTTTAGCGGTAGGAGGGAACACTGAAGCTTTCTTT.

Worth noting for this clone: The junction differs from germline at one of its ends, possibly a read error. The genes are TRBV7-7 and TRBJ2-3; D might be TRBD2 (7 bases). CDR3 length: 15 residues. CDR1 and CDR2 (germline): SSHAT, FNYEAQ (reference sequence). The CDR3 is CASSFNGGPTDTQYF. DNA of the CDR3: TGTGCTAGCAGCTTTAACGGGGGGCCCACAGATACGCAGTATTTT.

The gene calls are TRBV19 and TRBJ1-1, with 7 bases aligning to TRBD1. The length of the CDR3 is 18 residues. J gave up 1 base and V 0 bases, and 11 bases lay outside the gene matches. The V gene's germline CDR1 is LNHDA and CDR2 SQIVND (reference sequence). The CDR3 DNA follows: TGTGCCAGTAGTATAGAAAGTCAGGGGGGAATCCGGAACACTGAAGCTTTCTTT. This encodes CASSIESQGGIRNTEAFF.

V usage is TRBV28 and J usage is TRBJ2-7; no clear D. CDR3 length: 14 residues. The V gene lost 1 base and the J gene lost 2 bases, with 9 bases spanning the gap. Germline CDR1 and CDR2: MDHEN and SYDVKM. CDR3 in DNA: TGTGCCAGCAGTTTATTGGGCAGAACCTACGAGCAGTACTTC. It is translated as CASSLLGRTYEQYF.

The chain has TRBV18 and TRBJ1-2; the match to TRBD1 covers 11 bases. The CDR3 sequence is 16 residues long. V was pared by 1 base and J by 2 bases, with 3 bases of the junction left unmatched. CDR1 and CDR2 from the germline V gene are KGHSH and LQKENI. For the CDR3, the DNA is TGTGCCAGCTCACCACTGGACAGGGGGCTGAACTATGGCTACACCTTC. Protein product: CASSPLDRGLNYGYTF. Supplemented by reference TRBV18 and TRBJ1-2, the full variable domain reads NAGVMQNPRHLVRRRGQEARLRCSPMKGHSHVYWYRQLPEEGLKFMVYLQKENIIDESGMPKERFSAEFPKEGPSILRIQQVVRGDSAAYFCASSPLDRGLNYGYTFGSGTRLTVV.

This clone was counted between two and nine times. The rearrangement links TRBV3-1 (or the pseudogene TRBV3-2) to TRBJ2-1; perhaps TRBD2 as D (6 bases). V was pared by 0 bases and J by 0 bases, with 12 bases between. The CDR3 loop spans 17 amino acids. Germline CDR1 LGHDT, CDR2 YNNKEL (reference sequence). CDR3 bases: TGTGCCAGCAGCCAAGAGGGCGGGGTGAGCTCCTACAATGAGCAGTTCTTC. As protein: CASSQEGGVSSYNEQFF.

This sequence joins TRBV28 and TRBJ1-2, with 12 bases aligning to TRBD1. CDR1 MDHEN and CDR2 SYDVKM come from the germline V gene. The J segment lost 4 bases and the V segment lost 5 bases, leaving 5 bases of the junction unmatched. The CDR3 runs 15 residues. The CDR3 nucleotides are TGTGCCAGCAGTCTCTCGGGACAGGGGGCCTATGGCTACACCTTC. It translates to CASSLSGQGAYGYTF.

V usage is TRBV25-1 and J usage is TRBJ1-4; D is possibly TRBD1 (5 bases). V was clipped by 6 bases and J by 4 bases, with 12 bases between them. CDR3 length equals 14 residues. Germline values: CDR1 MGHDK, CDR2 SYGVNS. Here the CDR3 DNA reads TGTGCCAGCAGGCCCCGGGGGAATAATGAAAAACTGTTTTTT. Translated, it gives CASRPRGNNEKLFF.

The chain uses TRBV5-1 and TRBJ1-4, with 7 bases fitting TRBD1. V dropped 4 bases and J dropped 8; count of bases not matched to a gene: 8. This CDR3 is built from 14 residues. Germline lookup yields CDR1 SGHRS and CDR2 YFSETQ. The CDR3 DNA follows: TGCGCCAGCAGCCCGGGACAGCAGTGGGAAAAACTGTTTTTT. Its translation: CASSPGQQWEKLFF.

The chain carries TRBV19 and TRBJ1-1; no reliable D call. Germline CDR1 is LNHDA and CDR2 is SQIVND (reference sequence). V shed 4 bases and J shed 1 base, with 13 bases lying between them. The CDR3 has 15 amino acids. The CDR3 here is CASSTFSMRNTEAFF. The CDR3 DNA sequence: TGTGCCAGTAGTACCTTCTCGATGCGGAACACTGAAGCTTTCTTT.